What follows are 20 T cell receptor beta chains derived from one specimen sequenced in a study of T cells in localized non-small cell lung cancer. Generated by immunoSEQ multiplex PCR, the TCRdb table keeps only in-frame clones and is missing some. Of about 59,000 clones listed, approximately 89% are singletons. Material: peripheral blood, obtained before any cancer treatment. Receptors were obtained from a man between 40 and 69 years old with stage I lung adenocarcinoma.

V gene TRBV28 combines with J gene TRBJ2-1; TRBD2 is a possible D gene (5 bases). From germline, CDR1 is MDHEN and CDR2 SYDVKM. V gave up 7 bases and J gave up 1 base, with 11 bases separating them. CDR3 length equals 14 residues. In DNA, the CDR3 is TGTGCCAGCACTTCGGGGATTTCCTACAATGAGCAGTTCTTC. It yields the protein CASTSGISYNEQFF.

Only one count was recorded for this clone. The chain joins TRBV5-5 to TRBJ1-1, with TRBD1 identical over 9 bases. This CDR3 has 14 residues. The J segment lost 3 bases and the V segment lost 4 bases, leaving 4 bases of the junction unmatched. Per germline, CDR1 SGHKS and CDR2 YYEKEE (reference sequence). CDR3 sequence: CASSVGQGDTEAFF. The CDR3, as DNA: TGTGCCAGCAGCGTGGGACAGGGTGACACTGAAGCTTTCTTT.

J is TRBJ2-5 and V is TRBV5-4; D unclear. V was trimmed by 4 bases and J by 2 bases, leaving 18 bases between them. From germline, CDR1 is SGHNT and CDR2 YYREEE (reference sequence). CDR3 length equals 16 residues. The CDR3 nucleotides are TGTGCCAGCAGCAAAACTCTGGCCCTGGGTCAAGAGACCCAGTACTTC. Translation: CASSKTLALGQETQYF.

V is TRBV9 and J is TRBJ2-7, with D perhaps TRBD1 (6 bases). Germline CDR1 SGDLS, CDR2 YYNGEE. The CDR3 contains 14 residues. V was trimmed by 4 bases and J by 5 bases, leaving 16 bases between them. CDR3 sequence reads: CASSSTDGDNEQYF. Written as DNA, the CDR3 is TGTGCCAGCAGCTCAACGGATGGGGACAACGAGCAGTACTTC. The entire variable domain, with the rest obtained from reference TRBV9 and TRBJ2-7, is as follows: DSGVTQTPKHLITATGQRVTLRCSPRSGDLSVYWYQQSLDQGLQFLIQYYNGEERAKGNILERFSAQQFPDLHSELNLSSLELGDSALYFCASSSTDGDNEQYFGPGTRLTVT.

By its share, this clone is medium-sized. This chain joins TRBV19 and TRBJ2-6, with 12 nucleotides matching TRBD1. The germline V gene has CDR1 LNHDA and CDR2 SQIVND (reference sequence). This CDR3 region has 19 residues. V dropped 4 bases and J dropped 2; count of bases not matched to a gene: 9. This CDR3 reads CASSTIPGQGAPGANVLTF. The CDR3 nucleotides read TGTGCCAGTAGTACCATACCGGGACAGGGGGCGCCTGGGGCCAACGTCCTGACTTTC.

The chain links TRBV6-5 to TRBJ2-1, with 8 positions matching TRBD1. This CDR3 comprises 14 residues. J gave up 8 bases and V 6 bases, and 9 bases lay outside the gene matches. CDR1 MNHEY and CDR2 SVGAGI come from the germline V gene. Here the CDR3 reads CASRRDRGSYEQFF. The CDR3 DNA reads TGTGCCAGCAGGCGTGACAGGGGAAGCTATGAGCAGTTCTTC.

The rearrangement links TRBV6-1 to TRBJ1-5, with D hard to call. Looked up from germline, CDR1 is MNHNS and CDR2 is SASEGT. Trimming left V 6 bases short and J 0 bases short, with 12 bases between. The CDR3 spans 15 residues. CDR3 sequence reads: CASRLDGSSNQPQHF. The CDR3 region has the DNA TGTGCCAGCAGATTAGACGGCTCTAGCAATCAGCCCCAGCATTTT.

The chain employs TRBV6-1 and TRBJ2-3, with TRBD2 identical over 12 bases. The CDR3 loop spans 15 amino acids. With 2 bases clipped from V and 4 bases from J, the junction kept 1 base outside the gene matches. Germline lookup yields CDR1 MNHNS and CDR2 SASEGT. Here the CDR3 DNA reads TGTGCCAGCAGTGAACTAGCGGGAGGGCCAGATACGCAGTATTTT. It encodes CASSELAGGPDTQYF.

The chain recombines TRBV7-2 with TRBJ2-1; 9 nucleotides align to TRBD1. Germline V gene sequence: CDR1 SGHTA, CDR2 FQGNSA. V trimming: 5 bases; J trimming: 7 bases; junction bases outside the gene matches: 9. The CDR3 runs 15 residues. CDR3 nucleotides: TGTGCCAGCAGCCGTCCGGGACAGGGCGTGAATGAGCAGTTCTTC. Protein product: CASSRPGQGVNEQFF.

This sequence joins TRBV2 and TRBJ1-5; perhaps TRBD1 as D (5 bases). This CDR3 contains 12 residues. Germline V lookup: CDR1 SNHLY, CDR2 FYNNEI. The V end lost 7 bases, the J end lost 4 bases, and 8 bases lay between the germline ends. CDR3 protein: CASTEGNQPQHF. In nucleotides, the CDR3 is TGTGCCAGCACCGAGGGGAATCAGCCCCAGCATTTT.

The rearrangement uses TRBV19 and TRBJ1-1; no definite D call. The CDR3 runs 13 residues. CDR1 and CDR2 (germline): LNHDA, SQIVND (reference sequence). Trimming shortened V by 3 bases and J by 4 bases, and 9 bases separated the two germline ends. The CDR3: CASSMGRGTEAFF. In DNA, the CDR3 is TGTGCCAGTAGTATGGGTCGGGGCACTGAAGCTTTCTTT.

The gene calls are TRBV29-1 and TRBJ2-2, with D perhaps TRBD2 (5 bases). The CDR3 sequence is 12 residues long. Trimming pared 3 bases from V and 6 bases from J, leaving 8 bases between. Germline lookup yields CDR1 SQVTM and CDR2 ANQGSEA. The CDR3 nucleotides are TGCAGCGTTGACGGAGCGGCCGGGGAGCTGTTTTTT. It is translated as CSVDGAAGELFF.

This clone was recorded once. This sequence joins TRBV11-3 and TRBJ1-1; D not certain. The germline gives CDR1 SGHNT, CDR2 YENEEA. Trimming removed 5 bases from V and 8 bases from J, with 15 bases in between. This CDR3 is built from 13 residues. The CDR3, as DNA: TGTGCCAGCAGCCCTTACGCCATCGGGGAAGCTTTCTTT. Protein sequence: CASSPYAIGEAFF. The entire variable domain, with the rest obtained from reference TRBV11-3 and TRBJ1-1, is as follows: EAGVVQSPRYKIIEKKQPVAFWCNPISGHNTLYWYLQNLGQGPELLIRYENEEAVDDSQLPKDRFSAERLKGVDSTLKIQPAELGDSAVYLCASSPYAIGEAFFGQGTRLTVV.

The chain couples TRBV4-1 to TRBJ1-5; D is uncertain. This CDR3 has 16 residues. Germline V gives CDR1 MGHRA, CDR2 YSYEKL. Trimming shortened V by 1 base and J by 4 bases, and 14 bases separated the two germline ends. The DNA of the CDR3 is TGCGCCAGCAGCCAAGTATCTGAACGGGTAAATCAGCCCCAGCATTTT. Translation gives CASSQVSERVNQPQHF.

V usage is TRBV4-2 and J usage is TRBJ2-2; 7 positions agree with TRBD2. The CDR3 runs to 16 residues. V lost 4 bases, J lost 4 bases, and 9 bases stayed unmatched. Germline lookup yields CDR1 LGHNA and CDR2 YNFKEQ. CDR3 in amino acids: CASSPHPGGTTGELFF. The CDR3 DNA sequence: TGTGCCAGCAGCCCCCATCCGGGGGGTACCACCGGGGAGCTGTTTTTT.

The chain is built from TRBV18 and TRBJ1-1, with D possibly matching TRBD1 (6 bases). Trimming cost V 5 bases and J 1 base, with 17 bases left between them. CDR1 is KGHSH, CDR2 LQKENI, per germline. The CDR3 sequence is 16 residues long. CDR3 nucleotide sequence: TGTGCCAGCTCAACCTGGGAGCGGACAGCGAACACTGAAGCTTTCTTT. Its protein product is CASSTWERTANTEAFF.

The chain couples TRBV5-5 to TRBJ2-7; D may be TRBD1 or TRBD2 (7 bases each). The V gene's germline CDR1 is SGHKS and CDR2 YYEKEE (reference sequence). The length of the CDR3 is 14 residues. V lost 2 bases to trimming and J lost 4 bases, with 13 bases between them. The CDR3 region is CASSFQGGGYEQYF. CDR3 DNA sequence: TGTGCCAGCAGCTTTCAGGGGGGAGGGTACGAGCAGTACTTC.

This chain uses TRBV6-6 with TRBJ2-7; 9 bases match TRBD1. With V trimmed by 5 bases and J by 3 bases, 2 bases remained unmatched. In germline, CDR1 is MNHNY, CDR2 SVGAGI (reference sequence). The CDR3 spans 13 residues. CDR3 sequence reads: CASSPDRGYEQYF. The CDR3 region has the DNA TGTGCCAGCAGTCCGGACAGGGGCTACGAGCAGTACTTC.

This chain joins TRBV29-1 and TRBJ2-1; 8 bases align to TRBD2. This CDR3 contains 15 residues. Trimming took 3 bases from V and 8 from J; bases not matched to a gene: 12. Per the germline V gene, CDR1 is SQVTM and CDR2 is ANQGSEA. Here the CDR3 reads CSVEPPSGSFDEQFF. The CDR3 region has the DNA TGCAGCGTTGAGCCCCCCAGCGGGAGTTTCGATGAGCAGTTCTTC.

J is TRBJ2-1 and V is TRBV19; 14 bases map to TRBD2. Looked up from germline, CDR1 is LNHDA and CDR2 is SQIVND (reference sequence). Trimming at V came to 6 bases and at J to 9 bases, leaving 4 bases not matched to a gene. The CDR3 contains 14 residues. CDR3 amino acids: CASSQGLAGVEQFF. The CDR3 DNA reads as TGTGCCAGTAGCCAGGGACTAGCGGGAGTTGAGCAGTTCTTC. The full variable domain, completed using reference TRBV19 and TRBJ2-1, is DGGITQSPKYLFRKEGQNVTLSCEQNLNHDAMYWYRQDPGQGLRLIYYSQIVNDFQKGDIAEGYSVSREKKESFPLTVTSAQKNPTAFYLCASSQGLAGVEQFFGPGTRLTVL.